Presented here are 2 T cell receptor beta chains from one specimen sequenced in a study of blood T cell repertoires in COVID-19. Only in-frame clones appear in the TCRdb table, and some are missing; sequencing was by immunoSEQ multiplex PCR. The sample shows 350,000 to 450,000 clones, approximately 81% of them seen only once. The sample consisted of peripheral blood. The receptors were sampled from a woman between 18 and 29 years old with acute or convalescent COVID-19.

The chain carries TRBV15 and TRBJ1-3; TRBD1 aligns across 7 bases. CDR1 and CDR2 (germline): LNHNV, YYDKDF (reference sequence). V shed 3 bases and J 2 bases; nucleotides not matched to a gene: 7. The CDR3 consists of 16 residues. The CDR3 sequence is CATSSVRTGAGNTIYF. CDR3 in DNA: TGTGCCACCAGCAGTGTACGAACAGGGGCTGGAAACACCATATATTTT.

The V gene is TRBV30, the J gene TRBJ1-1; no definite D call. Trimming shortened V by 2 bases and J by 0 bases, and 4 bases separated the two germline ends. This CDR3 spans 12 amino acids. Germline CDR1 GTSNPN, CDR2 SVGIG (reference sequence). The CDR3 bases are TGTGCCTGGAGTCTCGTGAACACTGAAGCTTTCTTT. Translating gives CAWSLVNTEAFF.